This is a list of T cell receptor beta chains from one sample in a study of CD8 T cells in Susac syndrome. TCRdb passed the immunoSEQ multiplex PCR reads through MiXCR, listing each CDR3 protein once. The profile covers about 100,000 distinct CDR3 sequences, with approximately 92% appearing a single time and over 0.25% taken by the ten largest. Specimen: CD8+ T cells from PBMCs. These receptors were obtained from a human donor in good health. CDR3s include the opening cysteine and the closing phenylalanine or tryptophan. D genes are given only for firm matches. Clone size appears in some rows only: once, few, many, or a class for an expanded clone.

>TRBV28|16|.|TRBJ1-5|.
TGTGCCAGCAGTTTACGGGGGAGGGAGGTCAATCAGCCCCAGCATTTT
CASSLRGREVNQPQHF
>TRBV5-1|16|.|TRBJ2-3|TRBD1
TGCGCCAGCAGCTTGTACCGGGACAGGGGAACAGATACGCAGTATTTT
CASSLYRDRGTDTQYF
>TRBV13|14|.|TRBJ2-7|.
TGTGCCAGCAGCTCCTCCCCTTTTTCCTACGAGCAGTACTTC
CASSSSPFSYEQYF
>TRBV9|13|.|TRBJ2-2|TRBD2
TGTGCCAGCAGCGTATCGGGAGGAGGGGAGCTGTTTTTT
CASSVSGGGELFF
>TRBV3-1|14|.|TRBJ1-2|TRBD1
TGTGCCAGCAGCCCTCTAAATCAGGGGGTTGGCTACACCTTC
CASSPLNQGVGYTF
>TRBV5-6|16|.|TRBJ1-1|TRBD1
TGTGCCAGCAGCTTCTCGGCCCAGGGGGGAAGCACTGAAGCTTTCTTT
CASSFSAQGGSTEAFF
>TRBV29-1|10|.|TRBJ1-1|.
TGCAGCGTTGCTACCTCTGAAGCTTTCTTT
CSVATSEAFF
>TRBV13|14|.|TRBJ2-7|TRBD1
TGTGCCAGCACTTCCGGGACAGGGGTCCACGAGCAGTACTTC
CASTSGTGVHEQYF
>TRBV20-1|13|.|TRBJ2-2|TRBD2
TGCAGTGCAGAGAGCGGGGGGTACGGGGAGCTGTTTTTT
CSAESGGYGELFF
>TRBV13|16|.|TRBJ1-1|TRBD1
TGTGCCAGCAGCTTCGGGACAGGGGCATCGAACACTGAAGCTTTCTTT
CASSFGTGASNTEAFF
>TRBV29-1|13|.|TRBJ2-7|.
TGCAGCGTTGCTGGGACACTTTCCTACGAGCAGTACTTC
CSVAGTLSYEQYF
>TRBV7-8|12|.|TRBJ2-5|.
TGTGCCAGCAGCTTAGGGGAGGAGACCCAGTACTTC
CASSLGEETQYF
>TRBV29-1|16|.|TRBJ2-2|TRBD1
TGCAGCGTTGTGACAGGGGGAGGAAAGGTAACCGGGGAGCTGTTTTTT
CSVVTGGGKVTGELFF
>TRBV24-1|15|.|TRBJ2-5|TRBD2
TGTGCCACCACGTGGGCGAGCGGGGGGCCAGAGACCCAGTACTTC
CATTWASGGPETQYF
>TRBV5-1|15|.|TRBJ1-5|.
TGCGCCAGCAGCTTAAGGGGGGTAAGCAATCAGCCCCAGCATTTT
CASSLRGVSNQPQHF
>TRBV20-1|12|.|TRBJ1-2|.
TGCAGTGCTAACAGGGAGGACTATGGCTACACCTTC
CSANREDYGYTF
>TRBV4-1|13|once|TRBJ2-3|.
TGCGCCAGCAGCTGGGAAAGGGCAGATACGCAGTATTTT
CASSWERADTQYF
>TRBV2|14|.|TRBJ2-5|TRBD2
TGTGCCAGCAGTGGACTAGCGGGGGAAGAGACCCAGTACTTC
CASSGLAGEETQYF
>TRBV12-3/TRBV12-4|13|.|TRBJ2-1|TRBD2
TGTGCCAGCAGGCTAGCGGGGGGGAATGAGCAGTTCTTC
CASRLAGGNEQFF
>TRBV2|15|.|TRBJ2-2|.
TGTGCCAGCAGTGAAGCTGTGGCGGGGTCCGGGGAGCTGTTTTTT
CASSEAVAGSGELFF
>TRBV13|13|.|TRBJ2-7|.
TGTGCCAGCAGTATAGGGGAGGTGCGCGAGCAGTACTTC
CASSIGEVREQYF
>TRBV20-1|17|.|TRBJ2-3|TRBD2
TGCAGTGCTAGAGATATCGCTAGCGGGGGGGCATCAGATACGCAGTATTTT
CSARDIASGGASDTQYF
>TRBV13|15|.|TRBJ2-7|TRBD1
TGTGCCAGCAGCCCTACAGGGGGATTGGGTTACGAGCAGTACTTC
CASSPTGGLGYEQYF
>TRBV6-2/TRBV6-3|16|.|TRBJ2-2|TRBD2
TGTGCCAGCAGTACTTTACTAGCGCTGAACACCGGGGAGCTGTTTTTT
CASSTLLALNTGELFF
>TRBV3-1|15|.|TRBJ2-2|TRBD1
TGTGCCAGCACTGAGGGACAGAGATTTACCGGGGAGCTGTTTTTT
CASTEGQRFTGELFF
>TRBV9|15|.|TRBJ1-2|TRBD1
TGTGCCAGCAGCGTAAGCCTGGACAGGGTAGATGGCTACACCTTC
CASSVSLDRVDGYTF
>TRBV29-1|12|.|TRBJ2-1|.
TGCAGCGGCAGCGGCGGGGATGATGAGCAGTTCTTC
CSGSGGDDEQFF
>TRBV7-8|14|.|TRBJ1-1|TRBD1
TGTGCCAGCAGCTTCCGGGACAGGGTCGCTGAAGCTTTCTTT
CASSFRDRVAEAFF
>TRBV29-1|14|.|TRBJ2-1|.
TGCAGCGTTGAAGGTCGGGGGAGCTACAATGAGCAGTTCTTC
CSVEGRGSYNEQFF